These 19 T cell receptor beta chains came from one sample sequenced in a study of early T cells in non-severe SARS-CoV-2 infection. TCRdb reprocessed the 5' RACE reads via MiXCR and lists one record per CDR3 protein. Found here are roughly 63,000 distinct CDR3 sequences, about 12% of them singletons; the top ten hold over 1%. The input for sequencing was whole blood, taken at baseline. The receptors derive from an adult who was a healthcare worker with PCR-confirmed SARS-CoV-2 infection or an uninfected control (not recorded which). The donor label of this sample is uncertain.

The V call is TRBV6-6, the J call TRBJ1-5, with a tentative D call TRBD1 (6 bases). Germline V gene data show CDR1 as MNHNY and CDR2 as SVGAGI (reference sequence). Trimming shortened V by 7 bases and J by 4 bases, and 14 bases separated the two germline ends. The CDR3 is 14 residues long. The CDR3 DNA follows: TGTGCCAGCATGGGGCAAGGGGGTAATCAGCCCCAGCATTTT. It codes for CASMGQGGNQPQHF.

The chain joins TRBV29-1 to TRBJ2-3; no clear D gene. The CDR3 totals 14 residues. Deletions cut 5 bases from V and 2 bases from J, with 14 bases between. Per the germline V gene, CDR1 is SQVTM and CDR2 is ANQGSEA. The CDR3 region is CSVQPEKLTDTQYF. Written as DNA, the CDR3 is TGCAGCGTTCAGCCAGAAAAACTCACAGATACGCAGTATTTT.

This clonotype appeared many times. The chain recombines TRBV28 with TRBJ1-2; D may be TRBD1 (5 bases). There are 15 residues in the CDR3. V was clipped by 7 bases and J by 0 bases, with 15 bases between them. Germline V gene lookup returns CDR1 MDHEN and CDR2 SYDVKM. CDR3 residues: CASTLGVGANYGYTF. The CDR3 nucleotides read TGTGCCAGCACCTTAGGGGTCGGGGCTAACTATGGCTACACCTTC.

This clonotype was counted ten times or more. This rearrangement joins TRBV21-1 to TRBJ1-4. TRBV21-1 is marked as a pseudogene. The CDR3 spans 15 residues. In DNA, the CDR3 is TGTGCCAGCAGCAACGGGGTGAGGACTAATGAAAAACTGTTTTTT. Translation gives CASSNGVRTNEKLFF.

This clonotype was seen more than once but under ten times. The CDR3 sequence is CASSRGQFTEAFF. The CDR3 nucleotides read TGTGCCAGCAGCCGGGGACAGTTCACTGAAGCTTTCTTT. J is TRBJ1-1 and V is TRBV11-2, with 7 bases matching TRBD1. Germline trimming cut 5 bases from V and 4 bases from J; bases unmatched to any gene: 4. Per the germline V gene, CDR1 is SGHAT and CDR2 is FQNNGV. The CDR3 is 13 residues long.

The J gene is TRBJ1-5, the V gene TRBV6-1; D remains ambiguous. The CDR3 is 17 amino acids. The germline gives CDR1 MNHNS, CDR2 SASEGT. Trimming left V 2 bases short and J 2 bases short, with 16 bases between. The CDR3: CASSERSVMGGNQPQHF. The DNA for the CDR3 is TGTGCCAGCAGTGAAAGAAGCGTTATGGGTGGCAATCAGCCCCAGCATTTT.

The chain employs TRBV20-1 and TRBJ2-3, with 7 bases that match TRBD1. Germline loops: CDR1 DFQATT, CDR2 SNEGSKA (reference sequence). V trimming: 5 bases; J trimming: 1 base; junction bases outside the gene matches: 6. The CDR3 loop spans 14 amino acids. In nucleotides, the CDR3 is TGCAGTGCTCCACAGGGGTTTGGCACAGATACGCAGTATTTT. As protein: CSAPQGFGTDTQYF.

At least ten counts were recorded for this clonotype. The CDR3 coding sequence is TGCAGCGCTATAATACAGGGTAGTGAGCAGTTCTTC. It codes for CSAIIQGSEQFF. The chain couples TRBV29-1 to TRBJ2-1; TRBD1 might be the D (6 bases). The V end was cut by 7 bases, the J end by 9 bases, with 16 bases between. The CDR3 has 12 residues. Germline lookup yields CDR1 SQVTM and CDR2 ANQGSEA.

The CDR3 region has the DNA TGTGCCAGCAGCGAAACAGATACGCAGTATTTT. Encoded protein: CASSETDTQYF. The chain combines TRBV2 with TRBJ2-3; no definite D call. This CDR3 is 11 amino acids long. CDR1 and CDR2 from the germline V gene are SNHLY and FYNNEI. V lost 6 bases, J lost 3 bases, and 4 bases lay in between.

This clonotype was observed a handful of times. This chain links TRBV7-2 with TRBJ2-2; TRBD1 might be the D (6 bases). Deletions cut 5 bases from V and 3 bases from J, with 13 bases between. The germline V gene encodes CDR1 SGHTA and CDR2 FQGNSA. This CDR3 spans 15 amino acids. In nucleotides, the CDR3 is TGTGCCAGCAGCAATAGGGGGACCTACACCGGGGAGCTGTTTTTT. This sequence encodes CASSNRGTYTGELFF.

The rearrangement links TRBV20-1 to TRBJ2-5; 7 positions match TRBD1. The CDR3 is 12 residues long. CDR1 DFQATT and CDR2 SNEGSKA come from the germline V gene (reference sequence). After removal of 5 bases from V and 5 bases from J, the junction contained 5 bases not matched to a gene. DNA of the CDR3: TGCAGTGCTCGGACAGGCAGGGAGACCCAGTACTTC. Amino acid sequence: CSARTGRETQYF.

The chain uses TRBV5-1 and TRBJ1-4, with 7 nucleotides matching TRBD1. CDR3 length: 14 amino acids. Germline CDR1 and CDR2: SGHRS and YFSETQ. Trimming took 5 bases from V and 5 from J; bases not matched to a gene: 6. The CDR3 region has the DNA TGCGCCAGCAGGACGACAGGGACAAATGAAAAACTGTTTTTT. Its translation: CASRTTGTNEKLFF.

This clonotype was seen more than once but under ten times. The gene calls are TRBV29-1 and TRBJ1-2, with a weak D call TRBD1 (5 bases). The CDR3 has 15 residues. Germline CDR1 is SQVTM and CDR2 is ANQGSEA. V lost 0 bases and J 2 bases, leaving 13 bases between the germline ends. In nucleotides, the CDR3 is TGCAGCGTTGAAGATTTGGGGGAGGTGAACTATGGCTACACCTTC. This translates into CSVEDLGEVNYGYTF.

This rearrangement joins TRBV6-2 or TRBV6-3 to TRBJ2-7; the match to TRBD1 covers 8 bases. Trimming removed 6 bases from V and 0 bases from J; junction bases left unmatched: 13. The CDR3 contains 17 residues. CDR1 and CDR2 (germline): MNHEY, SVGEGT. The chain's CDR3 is CASRPGQGPTGSYEQYV. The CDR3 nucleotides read TGTGCCAGCAGGCCAGGACAGGGCCCCACCGGCTCCTACGAGCAGTACGTC.

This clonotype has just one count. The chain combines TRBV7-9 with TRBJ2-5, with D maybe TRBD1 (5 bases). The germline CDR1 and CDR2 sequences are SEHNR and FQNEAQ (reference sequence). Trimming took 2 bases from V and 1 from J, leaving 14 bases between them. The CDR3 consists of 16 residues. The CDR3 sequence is CASSLRRGMAQETQYF. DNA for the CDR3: TGTGCCAGCAGCTTAAGAAGGGGAATGGCCCAAGAGACCCAGTACTTC. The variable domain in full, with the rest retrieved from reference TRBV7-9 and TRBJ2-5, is DTGVSQNPRHKITKRGQNVTFRCDPISEHNRLYWYRQTLGQGPEFLTYFQNEAQLEKSRLLSDRFSAERPKGSFSTLEIQRTEQGDSAMYLCASSLRRGMAQETQYFGPGTRLLVL.

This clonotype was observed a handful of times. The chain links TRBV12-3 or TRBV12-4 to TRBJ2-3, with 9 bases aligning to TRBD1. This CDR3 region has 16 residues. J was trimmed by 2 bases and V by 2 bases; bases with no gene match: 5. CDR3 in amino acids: CASSLYGTGSTDTQYF. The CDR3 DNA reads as TGTGCCAGCAGTTTATATGGGACAGGGTCCACAGATACGCAGTATTTT.

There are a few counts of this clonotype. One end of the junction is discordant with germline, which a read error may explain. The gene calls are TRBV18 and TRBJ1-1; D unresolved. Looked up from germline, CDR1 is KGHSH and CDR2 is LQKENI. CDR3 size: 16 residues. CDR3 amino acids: CASSPQNRKGNTEAFF. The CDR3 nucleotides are TGTGCCAGCTCCCCACAGAACCGAAAAGGGAACACTGAAGCTTTCTTT.

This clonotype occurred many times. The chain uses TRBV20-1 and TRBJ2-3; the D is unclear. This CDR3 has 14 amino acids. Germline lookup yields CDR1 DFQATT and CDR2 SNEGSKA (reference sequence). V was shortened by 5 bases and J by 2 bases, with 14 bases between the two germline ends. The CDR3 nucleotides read TGCAGTGCTGCCGACATGACTGACACAGATACGCAGTATTTT. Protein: CSAADMTDTDTQYF.

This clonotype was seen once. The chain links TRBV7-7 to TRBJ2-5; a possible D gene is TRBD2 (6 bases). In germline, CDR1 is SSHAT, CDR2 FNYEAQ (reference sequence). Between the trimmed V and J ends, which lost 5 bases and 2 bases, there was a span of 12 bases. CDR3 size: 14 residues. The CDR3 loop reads CASSRVGGQETQYF. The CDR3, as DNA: TGTGCCAGCAGCCGCGTGGGGGGACAAGAGACCCAGTACTTC.